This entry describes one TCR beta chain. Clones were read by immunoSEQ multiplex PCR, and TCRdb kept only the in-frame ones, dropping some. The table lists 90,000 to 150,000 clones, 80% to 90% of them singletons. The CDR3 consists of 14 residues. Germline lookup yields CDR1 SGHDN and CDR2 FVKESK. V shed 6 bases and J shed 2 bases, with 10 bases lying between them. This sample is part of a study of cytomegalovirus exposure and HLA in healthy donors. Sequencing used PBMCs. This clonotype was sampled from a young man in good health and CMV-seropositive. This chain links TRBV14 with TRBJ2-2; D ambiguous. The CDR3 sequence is CASSFRHNTGELFF. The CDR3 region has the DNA TGTGCCAGCAGTTTTAGACACAACACCGGGGAGCTGTTTTTT.